A selection of T cell receptor beta chains follows, all from one sample in a study of T cell responses to AZD1222 COVID-19 vaccine. The data were produced by immunoSEQ multiplex PCR, yet TCRdb's version contains in-frame clones alone and is incomplete. Of some 110,000 clones in the sample, roughly nine tenths were seen once. Sequencing used peripheral blood, obtained 28 days after the second AZD1222 dose. The receptors come from an adult who received the AZD1222 COVID-19 vaccine. Both conserved end residues are part of each CDR3. The D gene is left open where the match is weak. Only some rows state a clone size, as once, few, many or a class for expanded clones.

TRBV5-1,TRBD2,TRBJ2-3,-,CASSETSLSTDTQYF,TGCGCCAGCAGCGAGACTAGCCTCAGCACAGATACGCAGTATTTT
TRBV29-1,TRBD2,TRBJ2-3,-,CSGRTSGTTDTQYF,TGCAGCGGCAGGACTAGCGGGACGACAGATACGCAGTATTTT
TRBV28,TRBD1,TRBJ2-5,-,CASRPTGLQETQYF,TGTGCCAGCAGACCGACAGGGCTTCAAGAGACCCAGTACTTC
TRBV5-4,-,TRBJ2-1,once,CASSPWGYRPRNEQFF,TGTGCCAGCAGCCCATGGGGCTACCGTCCGAGGAATGAGCAGTTCTTC
TRBV5-1,TRBD2,TRBJ2-7,-,CASSGRTSGSPEQYF,TGCGCCAGCAGCGGAAGGACTAGCGGCTCCCCCGAGCAGTACTTC
TRBV28,TRBD1,TRBJ1-2,-,CASSSDDRGSIYGYTF,TGTGCCAGCAGTTCTGATGACAGGGGCAGCATCTATGGCTACACCTTC
TRBV27,TRBD1,TRBJ1-6,-,CASTLQGVGNSPLHF,TGTGCCAGCACTTTGCAGGGGGTTGGCAATTCACCCCTCCACTTT
TRBV11-2,TRBD2,TRBJ2-3,once,CASSIAGVLDTQYF,TGTGCCAGCAGCATAGCGGGAGTTTTAGATACGCAGTATTTT
TRBV7-2,-,TRBJ2-7,-,CASSRSSASYEQYF,TGTGCCAGCAGCAGGTCCTCTGCCTCCTACGAGCAGTACTTC
TRBV9,TRBD2,TRBJ2-1,-,CASSVGTSGRINEQFF,TGTGCCAGCAGCGTGGGGACTAGCGGGAGGATCAATGAGCAGTTCTTC
TRBV6-6,TRBD1,TRBJ1-5,-,CASSEGRTGDGKPQHF,TGTGCCAGCAGCGAGGGCCGGACAGGGGATGGAAAGCCCCAGCATTTT
TRBV30,-,TRBJ1-5,-,CAWSVGHSNQPQHF,TGTGCCTGGAGTGTGGGTCATAGCAATCAGCCCCAGCATTTT
TRBV5-1,TRBD1,TRBJ2-5,-,CASSSLDRVPETQYF,TGCGCCAGCAGCTCGCTTGACAGGGTCCCGGAGACCCAGTACTTC